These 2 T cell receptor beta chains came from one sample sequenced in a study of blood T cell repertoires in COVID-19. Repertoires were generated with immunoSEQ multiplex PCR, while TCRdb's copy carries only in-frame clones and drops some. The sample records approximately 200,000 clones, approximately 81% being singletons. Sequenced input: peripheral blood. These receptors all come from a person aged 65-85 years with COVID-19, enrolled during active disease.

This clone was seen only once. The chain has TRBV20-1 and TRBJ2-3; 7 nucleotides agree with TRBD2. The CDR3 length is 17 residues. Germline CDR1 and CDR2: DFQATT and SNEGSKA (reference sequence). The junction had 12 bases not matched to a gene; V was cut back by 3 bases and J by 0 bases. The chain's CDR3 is CSASALGNSGSTDTQYF. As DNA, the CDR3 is TGCAGTGCTAGTGCCCTCGGCAATAGCGGGAGCACAGATACGCAGTATTTT.

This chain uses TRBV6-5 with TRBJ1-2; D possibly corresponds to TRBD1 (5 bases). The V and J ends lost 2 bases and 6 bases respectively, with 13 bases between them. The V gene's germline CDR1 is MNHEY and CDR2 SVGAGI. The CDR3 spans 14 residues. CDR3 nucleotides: TGTGCCAGCAGTTACCAACTGGACATGGATGGCTACACCTTC. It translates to CASSYQLDMDGYTF.